This record looks at one T cell receptor (beta chain) sequence and its context. The entry originates in a study of CD8 T cells in Susac syndrome. This CDR3 is built from 15 residues. Germline loops: CDR1 DFQATT, CDR2 SNEGSKA (reference sequence). V was shortened by 6 bases and J by 0 bases, with 15 bases between the two germline ends. RNA totalling about 0.5 to 1 ug underwent reverse transcription with random hexamers. TCRdb fed the immunoSEQ multiplex PCR reads into MiXCR, producing one record per CDR3 protein. This table holds tens of thousands of distinct CDR3 sequences, approximately 96% found once.

The sequenced sample was CD8+ T cells from PBMCs. The rearrangement links TRBV20-1 to TRBJ2-1; D is perhaps TRBD1 or TRBD2 (5 bases each). The receptor's source is a human donor with Susac syndrome. CDR3 in DNA: TGCAGTGCCACGGGGCTCCCCCGCTCCTACAATGAGCAGTTCTTC. This translates into CSATGLPRSYNEQFF.